This T cell receptor beta chain was documented in a study of T cells in Graves' hyperthyroidism and ophthalmopathy. Of note for this clonotype: Relative to the germline gene, one junction end is altered; a read error may explain this.

RNA transcripts gave rise to amplified TCR beta CDR3 regions. A set of HTBI primers served as the primers for a first-round RT-PCR of the TCR CDR3. MiXCR, applied by TCRdb to the multiplex PCR reads, yields one record per CDR3 protein. The sample consists of about 540,000 distinct CDR3 sequences, roughly 50% of them appearing once. The study enrolled patients aged 18 to 65 with newly diagnosed hyperthyroidism of under 2 months' duration. Patients showing uncontrolled infection, other autoimmune disease, pregnancy or lactation were ineligible. Together with thyroid ultrasound, orbital computed tomography, serum thyroxine and TRAb, clinical symptoms were used for diagnoses. The CDR3 sequence is 13 residues long. Germline V gives CDR1 ENHRY, CDR2 SYGVKD.

The chain links TRBV10-3 to TRBJ1-2; tentative D call: TRBD1 (5 bases). The sample comprised peripheral blood or thyroid tissue (not recorded which). The clonotype was recovered from a woman under 30 with Graves' hyperthyroidism. CDR3 nucleotides: TGTGCCACCAGTGACGTGGGGGACTATGGCTACACCTTC. Translated: CATSDVGDYGYTF.